Following are 8 T cell receptor beta chains from one sample sequenced in a study of Ad26.COV2.S vaccination and SARS-CoV-2 variants. Using immunoSEQ multiplex PCR, the repertoire was profiled, and TCRdb retains in-frame clones only, with some absent. Of about 460,000 clones listed, 70% to 90% are singletons. Treatment in this sample: roughly 18 received Ad26.COV2.S at low or high dose, single or two shots; 5 received placebo; per-sample allocation not given. Following the first vaccine or placebo injection, samples were taken on day 63. Specimen: peripheral blood, collected in a trial of Ad26.COV2.S vaccine versus placebo. These receptor sequences come from a person between 18 and 60 years old who received the Ad26.COV2.S COVID-19 vaccine or a placebo.

This chain links TRBV6-5 with TRBJ2-3, with a possible D match to TRBD1 (6 bases). Per germline, CDR1 MNHEY and CDR2 SVGAGI. The V end was cut by 3 bases, the J end by 5 bases, with 12 bases between. The CDR3 extends over 14 amino acids. CDR3 DNA sequence: TGTGCCAGCAGTTATCAGGGGCTTCAAGATACGCAGTATTTT. Translating it yields CASSYQGLQDTQYF.

The chain is built from TRBV4-1 and TRBJ2-5, with 7 nucleotides matching TRBD2. The junction had 5 bases not matched to a gene; V was cut back by 1 base and J by 9 bases. CDR3 length equals 13 residues. Germline assignment: CDR1 MGHRA and CDR2 YSYEKL. This CDR3 is CASSQGLRGAQYF. DNA for the CDR3: TGCGCCAGCAGCCAAGGGCTACGGGGGGCCCAGTACTTC.

The chain combines TRBV29-1 with TRBJ1-1; tentatively, D is TRBD1 (5 bases). This CDR3 comprises 12 residues. Germline CDR1 is SQVTM and CDR2 is ANQGSEA. V lost 4 bases to trimming and J lost 2 bases, with 8 bases between them. CDR3: CSVGRENTEAFF. DNA for the CDR3: TGCAGCGTTGGCAGGGAAAACACTGAAGCTTTCTTT.

This chain links TRBV30 with TRBJ2-7; D is ambiguous. The CDR3 loop spans 12 amino acids. V gave up 2 bases and J gave up 5 bases, with 10 bases separating them. From germline, CDR1 is GTSNPN and CDR2 SVGIG (reference sequence). The DNA of the CDR3 is TGTGCCTGGAGTCTTCTGACGGACGAGCAGTACTTC. Translation gives CAWSLLTDEQYF.

This clone appeared many times. The chain combines TRBV7-9 with TRBJ2-7; 7 bases are shared with TRBD2. This CDR3 is built from 13 residues. CDR1 SEHNR and CDR2 FQNEAQ come from the germline V gene (reference sequence). The V gene end was trimmed by 1 base and the J gene end by 9 bases; junction bases not matched to a gene: 6. CDR3 nucleotides: TGTGCCAGCAGCTTAGGGGCGGGAGCTGGGCAGTACTTC. It is translated as CASSLGAGAGQYF.

The CDR3: CASSFVGENIQYF. CDR3 sequence (DNA): TGTGCCAGCAGCTTCGTTGGGGAAAACATTCAGTACTTC. This chain links TRBV7-8 with TRBJ2-4; D gene ambiguous. V was shortened by 3 bases and J by 5 bases, with 8 bases between the two germline ends. Germline CDR1 SGHVS, CDR2 FQNEAQ. The CDR3 is 13 amino acids.

The chain is built from TRBV7-2 and TRBJ2-2; 7 bases align to TRBD1. Germline lookup yields CDR1 SGHTA and CDR2 FQGNSA. The V gene end was trimmed by 3 bases and the J gene end by 0 bases; junction bases not matched to a gene: 1. CDR3 length: 15 amino acids. CDR3 amino acids: CASSLGTANTGELFF. Here the CDR3 DNA reads TGTGCCAGCAGCTTGGGGACAGCGAACACCGGGGAGCTGTTTTTT. Looking up the rest from reference TRBV7-2 and TRBJ2-2 gives the full variable domain: GAGVSQSPSNKVTEKGKDVELRCDPISGHTALYWYRQSLGQGLEFLIYFQGNSAPDKSGLPSDRFSAERTGGSVSTLTIQRTQQEDSAVYLCASSLGTANTGELFFGEGSRLTVL.

V usage is TRBV28 and J usage is TRBJ2-7, with 11 bases that match TRBD2. Trimming at V came to 9 bases and at J to 4 bases, leaving 5 bases not matched to a gene. Germline values: CDR1 MDHEN, CDR2 SYDVKM. The CDR3 is 13 amino acids. The CDR3: CASTSGRIYEQYF. Written as DNA, the CDR3 is TGTGCCAGTACTAGCGGGAGAATTTACGAGCAGTACTTC.